These 20 T cell receptor beta chains originate from one sample sequenced in a study of tumor-infiltrating lymphocytes in localized non-small cell lung cancer (dated by TCRdb to about 2021). The library relied on the immunoSEQ multiplex PCR assay. TCRdb retrieved this table from immuneACCESS and kept in-frame rearrangements only. Not all clones are present; in checked studies, unresolved V genes account for under half, and no reason is known for the remainder. This sample lists 16,000 or so clones; about three quarters were detected once. Approximately 5.4% of the sample belongs to the ten largest clones. Sequencing was carried out using lung tumor tissue. The receptor set was obtained from a human donor with non-small cell lung cancer.

This clone occurred a few times. The J gene is TRBJ1-3, the V gene TRBV5-1, with no clear D. V lost 2 bases and J lost 0, with 15 bases in between. CDR1 and CDR2 (germline): SGHRS, YFSETQ. The CDR3 loop spans 17 amino acids. The CDR3 loop is CASSLLAGPTSGNTIYF. For the CDR3, the DNA is TGCGCCAGCAGCTTATTGGCCGGGCCTACCTCTGGAAACACCATATATTTT.

The chain couples TRBV6-1 to TRBJ1-5; the D is unclear. V lost 7 bases and J 6 bases, leaving 13 bases between the germline ends. The CDR3 contains 13 residues. Germline V gives CDR1 MNHNS, CDR2 SASEGT. This chain's CDR3 is CASMIGLVQPQHF. CDR3 DNA: TGTGCCAGCATGATAGGGTTAGTTCAGCCCCAGCATTTT.

V usage is TRBV2 and J usage is TRBJ1-1; D uncertain. CDR1 is SNHLY and CDR2 is FYNNEI in the germline V gene. CDR3 length equals 11 residues. V lost 3 bases and J lost 8, with 7 bases in between. The CDR3 DNA reads as TGTGCCAGCAGTGACCCCAGGGAAGCTTTCTTT. This sequence encodes CASSDPREAFF.

The gene calls are TRBV7-2 and TRBJ2-6; 11 bases agree with TRBD1. The CDR3 spans 16 residues. Germline loops: CDR1 SGHTA, CDR2 FQGNSA. The V and J ends lost 5 bases and 4 bases, in that order; junction bases with no gene match: 4. Here the CDR3 reads CASSGTGGPGANVLTF. CDR3 DNA sequence: TGTGCCAGCAGCGGGACAGGGGGTCCGGGGGCCAACGTCCTGACTTTC.

This sequence joins TRBV7-2 and TRBJ2-1; 7 positions match TRBD2. The ends lost 1 base at V and 9 bases at J; junction bases unmatched: 15. This CDR3 region has 17 residues. Germline V CDR1 and CDR2: SGHTA, FQGNSA. CDR3 sequence (DNA): TGTGCCAGCAGCTTAGGTTTTGTCGGGAGGTTTGGGCCTGAGCAGTTCTTC. Amino acid sequence: CASSLGFVGRFGPEQFF.

This chain connects TRBV6-6 to TRBJ1-4; D is unclear. Germline V gene data show CDR1 as MNHNY and CDR2 as SVGAGI (reference sequence). Trimming removed 8 bases at V and 8 bases at J, with 18 bases between. The CDR3 sequence is 14 residues long. The CDR3 region is CASGTSGVDEKLFF. CDR3 nucleotides: TGTGCCAGCGGAACGAGCGGGGTGGACGAAAAACTGTTTTTT.

The J gene is TRBJ1-2, the V gene TRBV6-1; no reliable D call. Germline loops: CDR1 MNHNS, CDR2 SASEGT. Trimming pared 2 bases from V and 1 base from J, leaving 5 bases between. The CDR3 length is 13 residues. As DNA, the CDR3 is TGTGCCAGCAGTGAACGGTTTAACTATGGCTACACCTTC. It encodes CASSERFNYGYTF.

The rearrangement uses TRBV7-9 and TRBJ1-1, with no clear D. This CDR3 is 14 amino acids long. Trimming cost V 8 bases and J 6 bases, with 19 bases left between them. Germline V gene sequence: CDR1 SEHNR, CDR2 FQNEAQ (reference sequence). The CDR3 spells CASGRGGDGPEAFF. In DNA, the CDR3 is TGTGCCAGCGGCCGAGGTGGTGATGGTCCTGAAGCTTTCTTT.

DNA for the CDR3: TGTGCCAGCAGTTTTGGGGCAGACAATCAGCCCCAGCATTTT. This gives the protein CASSFGADNQPQHF. The chain links TRBV27 to TRBJ1-5; D is perhaps TRBD1 (5 bases). V was trimmed by 3 bases and J by 3 bases, leaving 9 bases between them. Germline V CDR1 and CDR2: MNHEY, SMNVEV (reference sequence). The CDR3 spans 14 residues.

J is TRBJ1-6 and V is TRBV10-3; 7 nucleotides agree with TRBD1. The CDR3 consists of 15 residues. V lost 2 bases, J lost 8 bases, and 6 bases stayed unmatched. CDR1 is ENHRY, CDR2 SYGVKD, per germline. The CDR3 protein is CAISEQEGADSPLHF. The DNA for the CDR3 is TGTGCCATCAGTGAGCAGGAGGGGGCTGATTCACCCCTCCACTTT.

This clone occurred once. The V gene is TRBV4-1, the J gene TRBJ2-7; D might be TRBD1 or TRBD2, each matching 6 bases. V was pared by 1 base and J by 6 bases, with 13 bases between. CDR1 and CDR2 from the germline V gene are MGHRA and YSYEKL. The CDR3 has 14 residues. In DNA, the CDR3 is TGCGCCAGCAGCCAAGCCGGGGGCAGCCCCGAGCAGTACTTC. Translated, it gives CASSQAGGSPEQYF.

A single count supports this clone. The chain couples TRBV7-2 to TRBJ2-7; D is unclear. CDR3 size: 14 residues. Germline CDR1 reads SGHTA; CDR2 reads FQGNSA. The ends were cut back, 2 bases at V and 5 bases at J, with 13 bases in the middle. As DNA, the CDR3 is TGTGCCAGCAGCTTAATTCGGACGTCCCACGAGCAGTACTTC. Protein product: CASSLIRTSHEQYF. Based on the CDR3 plus reference TRBV7-2 and TRBJ2-7, the full variable domain is GAGVSQSPSNKVTEKGKDVELRCDPISGHTALYWYRQSLGQGLEFLIYFQGNSAPDKSGLPSDRFSAERTGGSVSTLTIQRTQQEDSAVYLCASSLIRTSHEQYFGPGTRLTVT.

This rearrangement joins TRBV10-2 to TRBJ2-3; D may be TRBD1 (6 bases). CDR3 length equals 14 residues. Trimming took 4 bases from V and 1 from J, leaving 9 bases between them. Germline CDR1 reads WSHSY; CDR2 reads SAAADI. CDR3 loop: CASSGRTGTDTQYF. As DNA, the CDR3 is TGCGCCAGCAGTGGCCGGACAGGCACAGATACGCAGTATTTT.

The chain joins TRBV29-1 to TRBJ2-1, with 10 bases matching TRBD2. The J segment lost 7 bases and the V segment lost 6 bases, leaving 12 bases of the junction unmatched. The germline gives CDR1 SQVTM, CDR2 ANQGSEA. CDR3 length equals 15 residues. The CDR3 DNA is TGCAGCGTAGCCCGTCTAGCGGGAGTCTGGAATGAGCAGTTCTTC. Translated: CSVARLAGVWNEQFF.

CDR3 protein: CASSGFRDNSYEQYF. The CDR3 nucleotides are TGTGCCAGCTCAGGGTTCCGGGACAACTCCTACGAGCAGTACTTC. The rearrangement links TRBV18 to TRBJ2-7; a possible D gene is TRBD1 (6 bases). With 5 bases removed from V and 0 bases from J, the gap between germline ends came to 14 bases. The CDR3 is made up of 15 amino acids. In germline, CDR1 is KGHSH, CDR2 LQKENI.

The chain is built from TRBV28 and TRBJ1-5; D ambiguous. Trimming shortened V by 7 bases and J by 9 bases, and 13 bases separated the two germline ends. Germline V gene data show CDR1 as MDHEN and CDR2 as SYDVKM. This CDR3 is built from 12 residues. The CDR3 reads CASKYISGPQHF. The CDR3 DNA is TGTGCCAGCAAATATATCAGCGGGCCCCAGCATTTT.

The chain employs TRBV4-3 and TRBJ2-3; 7 nucleotides line up with TRBD2. Germline CDR1 LGHNA, CDR2 YSLEER. J gave up 2 bases and V 0 bases, and 11 bases lay outside the gene matches. This CDR3 region has 18 residues. CDR3 in DNA: TGCGCCAGCAGCCAAGAGCACAGCGGGGTTTCTTTCACAGATACGCAGTATTTT. Amino acid sequence: CASSQEHSGVSFTDTQYF.

This clone was found a few times. This chain links TRBV19 with TRBJ1-1; D remains unclear. The V and J ends lost 4 bases and 2 bases respectively, with 11 bases between them. Germline CDR1 and CDR2: LNHDA and SQIVND (reference sequence). The CDR3 contains 14 residues. CDR3 loop: CASSTRTRNTEAFF. CDR3 bases: TGTGCCAGTAGTACACGGACCCGAAACACTGAAGCTTTCTTT.

The V gene is TRBV9, the J gene TRBJ1-1; no clear D gene. The CDR3 totals 14 residues. With 0 bases removed from V and 4 bases from J, the gap between germline ends came to 10 bases. From germline, CDR1 is SGDLS and CDR2 YYNGEE. The CDR3 reads CASSVGFSFTEAFF. DNA of the CDR3: TGTGCCAGCAGCGTAGGATTTTCCTTCACTGAAGCTTTCTTT.

The V gene is TRBV6-6, the J gene TRBJ2-7; TRBD1 aligns across 7 bases. The germline gives CDR1 MNHNY, CDR2 SVGAGI (reference sequence). J was trimmed by 1 base and V by 4 bases; bases with no gene match: 7. This CDR3 comprises 15 residues. CDR3 region: CASSSPVTGSYEQYF. CDR3 DNA sequence: TGTGCCAGCAGTTCCCCGGTGACAGGGTCCTACGAGCAGTACTTC.